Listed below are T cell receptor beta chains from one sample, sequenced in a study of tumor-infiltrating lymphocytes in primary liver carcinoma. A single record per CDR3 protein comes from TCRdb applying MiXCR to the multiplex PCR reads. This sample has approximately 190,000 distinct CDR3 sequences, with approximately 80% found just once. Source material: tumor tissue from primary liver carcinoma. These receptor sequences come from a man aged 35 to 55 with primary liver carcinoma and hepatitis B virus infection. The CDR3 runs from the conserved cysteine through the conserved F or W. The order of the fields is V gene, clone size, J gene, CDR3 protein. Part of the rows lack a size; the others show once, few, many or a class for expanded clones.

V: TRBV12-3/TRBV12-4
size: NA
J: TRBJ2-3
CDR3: CASSTSGTDRQYF

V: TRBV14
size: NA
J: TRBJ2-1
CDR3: CTSSQLAGGEQFF

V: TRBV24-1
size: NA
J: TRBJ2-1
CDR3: CATSVPRGQDNEQFF

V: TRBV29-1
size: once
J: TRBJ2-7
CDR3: CSVMTFGIGTPYEQYF

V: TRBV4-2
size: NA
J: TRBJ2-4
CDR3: CASSQEARAYIQYF

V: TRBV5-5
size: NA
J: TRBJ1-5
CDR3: CASSAGENQSQHF

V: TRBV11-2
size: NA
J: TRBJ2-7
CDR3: CASSLREGRTSELSPYEQYF

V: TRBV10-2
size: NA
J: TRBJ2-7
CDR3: CDSIENYEQYF

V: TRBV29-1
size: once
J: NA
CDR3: CSIDFAGEGKTQFF

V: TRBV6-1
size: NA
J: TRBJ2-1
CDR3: CVSTPYLNGDYNEQFF

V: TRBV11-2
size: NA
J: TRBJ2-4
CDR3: CNSTTSVVAKNIQYF

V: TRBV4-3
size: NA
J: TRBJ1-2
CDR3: CASSQGQQLYGYMF

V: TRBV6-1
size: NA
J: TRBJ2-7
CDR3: CASITGTGRSEQYF

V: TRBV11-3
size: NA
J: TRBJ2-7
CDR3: CATRHRVTSYVQYF

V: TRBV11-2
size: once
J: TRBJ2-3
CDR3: CVSSRSPRLTGERTDTQYF

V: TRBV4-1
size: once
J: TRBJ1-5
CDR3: CASSPTEGSNQPQHF

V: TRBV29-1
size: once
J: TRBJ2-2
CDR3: CSLVVGIVNTGELFF

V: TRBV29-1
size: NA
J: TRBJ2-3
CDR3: CNAEGSGSVDTQYF

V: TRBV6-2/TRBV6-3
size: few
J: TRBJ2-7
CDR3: CASSYGLVTEQYF

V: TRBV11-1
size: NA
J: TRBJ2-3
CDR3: CASSSGGNSVGSRTDTQYF

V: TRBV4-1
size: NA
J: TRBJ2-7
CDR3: CASNQDPDRAEQYF

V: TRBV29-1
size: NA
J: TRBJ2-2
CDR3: CIVENPLGTNAGELFF

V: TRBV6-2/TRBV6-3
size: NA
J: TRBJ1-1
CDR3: CASSGVTEAFF

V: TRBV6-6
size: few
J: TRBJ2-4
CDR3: CTSGPGQGARNIQYF

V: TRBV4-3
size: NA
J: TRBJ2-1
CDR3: CASSQDHGKWGAYNEQFF

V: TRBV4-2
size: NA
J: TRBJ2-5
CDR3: CASSPSWTSLVTFGETQYF

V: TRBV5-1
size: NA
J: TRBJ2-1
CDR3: CSSSLVAGVTYNEQFF

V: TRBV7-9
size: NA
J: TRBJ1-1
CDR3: CPSSQPGLPRGNEAFF

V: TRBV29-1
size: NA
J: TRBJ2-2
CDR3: CSVVLSGGYSGELFF

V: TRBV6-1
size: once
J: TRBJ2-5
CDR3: CASSEGGWKETEYF

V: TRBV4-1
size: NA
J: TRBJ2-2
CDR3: CASSQDPPLAANTGELLF

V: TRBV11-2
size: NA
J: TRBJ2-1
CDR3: CTSSFYRKQFF

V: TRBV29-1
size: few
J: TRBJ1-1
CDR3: CSVEDRGTKNTEAFF

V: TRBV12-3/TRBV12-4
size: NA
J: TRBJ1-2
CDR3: CASSLTELVGYTF

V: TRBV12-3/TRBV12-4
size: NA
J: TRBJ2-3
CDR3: CATREGTGSGTQYF

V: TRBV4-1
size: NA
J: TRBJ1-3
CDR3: CASGQQRTAGAGKTIYF

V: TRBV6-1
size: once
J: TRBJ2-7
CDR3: CAGGAGQGPPYDQYF

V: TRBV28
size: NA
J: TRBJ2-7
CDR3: CASSLTSGRSYEQHF

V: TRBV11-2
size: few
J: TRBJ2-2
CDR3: CTSSTDSDTGELFF